This is a list of T cell receptor beta chains from one sample in a study of control samples from healthy donors and cancer patients. Only in-frame clones appear in the TCRdb table, and some are missing; sequencing was by immunoSEQ multiplex PCR. Counted here are 29,000 or so clones, around 90% occurring once; the ten biggest clones make up about 3.8%. Sequencing was performed on formalin-fixed, paraffin-embedded tissue. Receptor source: a female donor with melanoma. Both conserved end residues are part of each CDR3. The D gene is left open where the match is weak. Some rows mark clone size as missing; the rest say once, few, many or name a class of expanded clone.

j_gene | v_gene | abundance | d_gene | CDR3aa | CDR3nt
TRBJ2-1 | TRBV5-4 | NA | TRBD1 | CASSYGTGIYNEQFF | TGTGCCAGCAGCTATGGGACAGGGATTTACAATGAGCAGTTCTTC
TRBJ1-3 | TRBV6-5 | NA | NA | CASSYRNTIYF | TGTGCCAGCAGTTACCGAAACACCATATATTTT
TRBJ1-2 | TRBV3-1/TRBV3-2 | NA | NA | CASSQALVDGYTF | TGTGCCAGCAGCCAAGCCCTGGTAGATGGCTACACCTTC
TRBJ1-2 | TRBV3-1/TRBV3-2 | NA | NA | CASSLREGGDYGYTF | TGTGCCAGCAGCCTCCGGGAAGGGGGAGACTATGGCTACACCTTC
TRBJ2-7 | TRBV19 | NA | NA | CASSSATSYEQYF | TGTGCCAGTAGTTCCGCGACCTCCTACGAGCAGTACTTC
TRBJ2-1 | TRBV6-2/TRBV6-3 | NA | NA | CASSYAQNGEQFF | TGTGCCAGCAGTTACGCCCAGAATGGTGAGCAGTTCTTC
TRBJ2-2 | TRBV11-3 | NA | TRBD2 | CASSYGLGGNTGELFF | TGTGCCAGCAGCTACGGACTAGGAGGGAACACCGGGGAGCTGTTTTTT
TRBJ2-2 | TRBV5-1 | NA | TRBD1 | CASSGTGETGELFF | TGCGCCAGCAGCGGAACAGGGGAGACCGGGGAGCTGTTTTTT
TRBJ1-2 | TRBV19 | NA | NA | CASSITRTDGYTF | TGTGCCAGTAGTATTACGAGAACGGATGGCTACACCTTC
TRBJ2-2 | TRBV5-1 | once | NA | CASSLTGTGELFF | TGCGCCAGCAGCTTGACAGGTACCGGGGAGCTGTTTTTT
TRBJ2-2 | TRBV5-4 | NA | NA | CASSLGHRDAGELFF | TGTGCCAGCAGCTTGGGTCACAGGGACGCCGGGGAGCTGTTTTTT
TRBJ1-2 | TRBV5-5 | NA | TRBD1 | CASSPGTGGGGYTF | TGTGCCAGCAGCCCCGGGACAGGGGGAGGCGGCTACACCTTC
TRBJ2-6 | TRBV21-1 | once | NA | CASSRSSGASGANVLTF | TGTGCCAGCAGCAGGTCCTCGGGGGCTTCTGGGGCCAACGTCCTGACTTTT
TRBJ2-7 | TRBV11-2 | NA | NA | CASSSQGRSYEQYF | TGTGCCAGCAGCTCCCAGGGGCGCTCCTACGAGCAGTACTTC
TRBJ2-2 | TRBV5-1 | NA | TRBD2 | CASSLAGLAGTNTGELFF | TGCGCCAGCAGCTTGGCCGGACTAGCGGGGACAAACACCGGGGAGCTGTTTTTT
TRBJ1-1 | TRBV7-3 | NA | NA | CASSLGGYAEAFF | TGTGCCAGCAGCTTGGGGGGATACGCTGAAGCTTTCTTT
TRBJ2-1 | TRBV27 | NA | NA | CATTTAHNEQFF | TGTGCCACCACGACAGCGCACAATGAGCAGTTCTTC
TRBJ2-5 | TRBV6-5 | NA | TRBD2 | CASSYGLAEETQYF | TGTGCCAGCAGTTACGGACTAGCGGAAGAGACCCAGTACTTC
TRBJ1-6 | TRBV5-1 | once | TRBD1 | CASSLKGQGGSPLHF | TGCGCCAGCAGCTTGAAGGGACAGGGTGGATCACCCCTCCACTTT
TRBJ2-1 | TRBV20-1 | NA | NA | CSAREETEQFF | TGCAGTGCTAGAGAGGAGACAGAGCAGTTCTTC
TRBJ1-5 | TRBV6-6 | once | TRBD1 | CASSARTGNSNQPQHF | TGTGCCAGCAGCGCCCGGACAGGGAATAGCAATCAGCCCCAGCATTTT
TRBJ1-5 | TRBV6-8 | NA | NA | CASSANFRNQPQHF | TGTGCCAGCAGTGCGAATTTCAGGAATCAGCCCCAGCATTTT
TRBJ1-5 | TRBV29-1 | NA | NA | CSVGEGPLNQPQHF | TGCAGCGTGGGGGAGGGACCCCTCAATCAGCCCCAGCATTTT
TRBJ2-1 | TRBV7-2 | NA | TRBD2 | CASSSEPGLAGDGYNEQFF | TGTGCCAGCAGCTCCGAACCGGGACTAGCGGGAGACGGGTACAATGAGCAGTTCTTC
TRBJ1-5 | TRBV18 | NA | NA | CASSSEGREQPQHF | TGTGCCAGCTCAAGCGAGGGGCGGGAACAGCCCCAGCATTTT
TRBJ2-1 | TRBV14 | NA | TRBD2 | CASSHSLGLAGGNEQFF | TGTGCCAGCAGCCATAGTCTCGGGCTAGCGGGGGGTAATGAGCAGTTCTTC
TRBJ1-6 | TRBV30 | once | NA | CAWTSSVAPLHF | TGTGCCTGGACCAGTTCCGTGGCACCCCTCCACTTT
TRBJ2-3 | TRBV19 | once | TRBD2 | CASSPGASGITDTQYF | TGTGCCAGTAGTCCGGGTGCAAGCGGGATCACAGATACGCAGTATTTT
TRBJ1-2 | TRBV7-8 | NA | NA | CASSPAFRTKLNYGYTF | TGTGCCAGCAGCCCGGCTTTTAGGACAAAGCTAAACTATGGCTACACCTTC
TRBJ1-1 | TRBV5-1 | NA | NA | CASSGGIGNTEAFF | TGCGCCAGCAGCGGGGGGATAGGGAACACTGAAGCTTTCTTT
TRBJ2-1 | TRBV3-1/TRBV3-2 | NA | TRBD2 | CASSQVVTSGSYEQFF | TGTGCCAGCAGCCAAGTCGTGACTAGCGGGAGTTATGAGCAGTTCTTC
TRBJ1-2 | TRBV6-5 | NA | NA | CASSYATGTTYGYTF | TGTGCCAGCAGTTATGCTACCGGGACAACATATGGCTACACCTTC
TRBJ2-7 | TRBV19 | NA | NA | CASSIDWRAEQYF | TGTGCCAGTAGTATAGATTGGCGCGCCGAGCAGTACTTC
TRBJ2-2 | TRBV3-1/TRBV3-2 | NA | TRBD1 | CASSPWDRLTGELFF | TGTGCCAGCAGCCCTTGGGACAGGTTAACCGGGGAGCTGTTTTTT
TRBJ2-2 | TRBV19 | once | TRBD1 | CASSFRRTGNTGELFF | TGTGCCAGTAGTTTTAGACGGACAGGGAACACCGGGGAGCTGTTTTTT
TRBJ2-1 | TRBV7-9 | NA | TRBD2 | CASSPPGGVGYNEQFF | TGTGCCAGCAGCCCCCCCGGGGGGGTGGGATACAATGAGCAGTTCTTC
TRBJ2-1 | TRBV5-1 | NA | NA | CASSYVRGRAEQFF | TGCGCCAGCAGCTACGTGAGGGGTCGGGCAGAGCAGTTCTTC
TRBJ2-1 | TRBV1 | NA | NA | CTSSQVSQGEVEQFF | TGCACCAGCAGCCAAGTATCCCAGGGAGAGGTTGAGCAGTTCTTC
TRBJ2-7 | TRBV19 | NA | NA | CASSISGQSSYEQYF | TGTGCCAGTAGTATAAGCGGGCAAAGCTCCTACGAGCAGTACTTC
TRBJ1-4 | TRBV7-2 | NA | NA | CASSLDAGGLIEKLFF | TGTGCCAGCAGCTTAGACGCCGGGGGCTTAATAGAAAAACTGTTTTTT
TRBJ2-3 | TRBV9 | NA | NA | CASSRGTDTQYF | TGTGCCAGCAGCAGAGGCACAGATACGCAGTATTTT
TRBJ2-1 | TRBV6-1 | NA | NA | CASSEIWGSYNEQFF | TGTGCCAGCAGTGAAATCTGGGGGTCCTACAATGAGCAGTTCTTC
TRBJ2-7 | TRBV19 | NA | TRBD2 | CASSIGGVAGVNDEQYF | TGTGCCAGTAGTATAGGAGGTGTGGCGGGAGTAAACGACGAGCAGTACTTC
TRBJ2-7 | TRBV5-4 | NA | TRBD2 | CASSLASGAYEQYF | TGTGCCAGCAGCTTGGCTAGCGGGGCCTACGAGCAGTACTTC
TRBJ2-2 | TRBV27 | NA | NA | CASSLSSAGELFF | TGTGCCAGCAGTTTATCGTCGGCCGGGGAGCTGTTTTTT
TRBJ1-2 | TRBV27 | NA | NA | CASSSRANYGYTF | TGTGCCAGCAGTTCCAGGGCTAACTATGGCTACACCTTC
TRBJ1-2 | TRBV6-5 | NA | TRBD1 | CASSPRQGLSYTF | TGTGCCAGCAGTCCAAGACAGGGGCTGAGCTACACCTTC
TRBJ1-5 | TRBV6-2/TRBV6-3 | NA | TRBD1 | CASSYAGGNNQPQHF | TGTGCCAGCAGTTACGCAGGGGGGAACAATCAGCCCCAGCATTTT
TRBJ2-5 | TRBV19 | NA | NA | CASSIDGYQETQYF | TGTGCCAGTAGTATAGATGGGTACCAAGAGACCCAGTACTTC
TRBJ1-1 | TRBV10-2 | NA | NA | CASSGNTEAFF | TGCGCCAGCAGTGGGAACACTGAAGCTTTCTTT
TRBJ1-5 | TRBV7-2 | NA | NA | CASSLDSGTGNQPQHF | TGTGCCAGCAGCTTAGACTCCGGGACGGGCAATCAGCCCCAGCATTTT
TRBJ1-1 | TRBV7-8 | few | TRBD1 | CASSLGQGAAGTEAFF | TGTGCCAGCAGCTTAGGACAGGGGGCGGCGGGCACTGAAGCTTTCTTT
TRBJ2-5 | TRBV13 | NA | TRBD1 | CASSSGTGDETQYF | TGTGCCAGCAGCTCCGGGACAGGGGATGAGACCCAGTACTTC
TRBJ2-1 | TRBV14 | few | NA | CASSQPHMGRYNEQFF | TGTGCCAGCAGCCAGCCTCACATGGGCAGGTACAATGAGCAGTTCTTC
TRBJ2-1 | TRBV5-1 | NA | TRBD2 | CASSLGGTSGYNEQFF | TGCGCCAGCAGCTTGGGTGGGACTAGCGGTTACAATGAGCAGTTCTTC
TRBJ1-1 | TRBV5-1 | NA | NA | CASSLWPGDTEAFF | TGCGCCAGCAGCCTTTGGCCGGGGGACACTGAAGCTTTCTTT
TRBJ1-2 | TRBV6-5 | NA | NA | CASRRDNNYGYTF | TGTGCCAGCCGACGGGACAATAACTATGGCTACACCTTC